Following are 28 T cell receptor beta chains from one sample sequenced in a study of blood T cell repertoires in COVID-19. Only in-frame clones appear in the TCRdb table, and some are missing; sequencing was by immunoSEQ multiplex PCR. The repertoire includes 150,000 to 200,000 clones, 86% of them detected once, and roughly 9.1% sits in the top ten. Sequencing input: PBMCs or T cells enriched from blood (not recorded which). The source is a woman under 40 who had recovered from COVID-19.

As DNA, the CDR3 is TGTGCCAGCAGTTTATCCCGGGGTTCAGCAGATACGCAGTATTTT. It yields the protein CASSLSRGSADTQYF. The rearrangement uses TRBV28 and TRBJ2-3, with D maybe TRBD2 (5 bases). The germline CDR1 and CDR2 sequences are MDHEN and SYDVKM. This CDR3 contains 15 residues. The V gene lost 1 base and the J gene lost 4 bases, with 12 bases spanning the gap.

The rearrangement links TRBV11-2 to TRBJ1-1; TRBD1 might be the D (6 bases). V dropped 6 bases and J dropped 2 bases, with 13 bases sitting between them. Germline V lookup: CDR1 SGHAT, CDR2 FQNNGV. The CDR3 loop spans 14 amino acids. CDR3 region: CASSQGTLNTEAFF. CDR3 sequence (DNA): TGTGCCAGCAGTCAAGGGACATTAAACACTGAAGCTTTCTTT.

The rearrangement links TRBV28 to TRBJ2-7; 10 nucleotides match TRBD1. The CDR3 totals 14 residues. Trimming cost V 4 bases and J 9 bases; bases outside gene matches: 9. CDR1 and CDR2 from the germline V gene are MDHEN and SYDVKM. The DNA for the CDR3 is TGTGCCAGCAGTTCCCCCGGGACAGGGGCAGGGCAGTACTTC. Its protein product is CASSSPGTGAGQYF.

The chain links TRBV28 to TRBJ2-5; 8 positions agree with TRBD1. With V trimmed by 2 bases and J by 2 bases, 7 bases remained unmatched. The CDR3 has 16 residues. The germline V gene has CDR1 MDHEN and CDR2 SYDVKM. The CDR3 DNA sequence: TGTGCCAGCAGTTTAGGAGGCAGGGGGCAGCAAGAGACCCAGTACTTC. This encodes CASSLGGRGQQETQYF.

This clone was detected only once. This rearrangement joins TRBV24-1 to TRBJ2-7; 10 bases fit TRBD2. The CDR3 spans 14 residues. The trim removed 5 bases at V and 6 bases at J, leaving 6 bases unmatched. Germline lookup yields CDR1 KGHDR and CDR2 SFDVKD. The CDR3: CATSALAGASEQYF. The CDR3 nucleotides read TGTGCCACCAGTGCGCTAGCGGGAGCATCCGAGCAGTACTTC.

The CDR3 DNA sequence: TGTGCCAGCCCCCGGGAGGCCGGCACCGGGGAGCTGTTTTTT. Encoded protein: CASPREAGTGELFF. The V gene is TRBV6-5, the J gene TRBJ2-2, with 7 bases lining up with TRBD2. The CDR3 has 14 residues. The germline gives CDR1 MNHEY, CDR2 SVGAGI. Germline trimming cut 8 bases from V and 4 bases from J; bases unmatched to any gene: 7.

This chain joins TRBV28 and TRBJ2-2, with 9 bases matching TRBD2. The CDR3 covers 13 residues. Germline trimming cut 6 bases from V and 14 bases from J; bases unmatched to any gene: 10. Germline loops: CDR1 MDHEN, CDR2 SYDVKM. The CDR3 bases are TGTGCCAGCAGCCCCGGGACTAGCAGTCGCCTGTTTTTT. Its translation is CASSPGTSSRLFF.

CDR3 in DNA: TGTGCCAGCAGTTTTTTGAGGAACAAAAACATTCAGTACTTC. Translation gives CASSFLRNKNIQYF. V and J are TRBV28 and TRBJ2-4; no reliable D call. CDR1 and CDR2 from the germline V gene are MDHEN and SYDVKM. CDR3 size: 14 residues. V lost 3 bases, J lost 3 bases, and 9 bases lay in between.

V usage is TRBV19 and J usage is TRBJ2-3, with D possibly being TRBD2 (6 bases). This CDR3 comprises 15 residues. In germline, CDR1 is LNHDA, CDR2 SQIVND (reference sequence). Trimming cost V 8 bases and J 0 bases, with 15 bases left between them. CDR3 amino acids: CASGTSWGSTDTQYF. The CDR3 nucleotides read TGTGCCAGTGGTACTAGCTGGGGTAGCACAGATACGCAGTATTTT.

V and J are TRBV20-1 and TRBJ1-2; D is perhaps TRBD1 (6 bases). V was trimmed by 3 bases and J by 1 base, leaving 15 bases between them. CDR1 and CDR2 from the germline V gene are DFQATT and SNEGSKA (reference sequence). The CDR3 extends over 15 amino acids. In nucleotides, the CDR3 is TGCAGTGCTAGTCGAGGACAGATAAATAACTATGGCTACACCTTC. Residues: CSASRGQINNYGYTF.

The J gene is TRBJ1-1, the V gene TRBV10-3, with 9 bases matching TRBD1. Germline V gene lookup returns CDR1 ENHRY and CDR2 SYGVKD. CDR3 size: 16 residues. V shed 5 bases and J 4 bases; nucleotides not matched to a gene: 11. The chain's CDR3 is CAISSLKGQGVTEAFF. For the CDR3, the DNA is TGTGCCATCAGTTCTCTTAAGGGACAGGGAGTCACTGAAGCTTTCTTT.

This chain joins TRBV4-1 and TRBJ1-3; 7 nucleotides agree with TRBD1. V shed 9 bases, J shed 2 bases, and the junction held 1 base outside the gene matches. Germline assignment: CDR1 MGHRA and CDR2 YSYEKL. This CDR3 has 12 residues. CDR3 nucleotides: TGCGCCAGTAGGGGGCCTGGAAACACCATATATTTT. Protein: CASRGPGNTIYF.

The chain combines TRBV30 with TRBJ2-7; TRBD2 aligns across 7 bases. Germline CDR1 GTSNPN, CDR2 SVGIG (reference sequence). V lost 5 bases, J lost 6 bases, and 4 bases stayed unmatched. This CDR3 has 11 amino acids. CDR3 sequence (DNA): TGTGCCTGGGCGGGAGCGGCCGAGCAGTACTTC. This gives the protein CAWAGAAEQYF.

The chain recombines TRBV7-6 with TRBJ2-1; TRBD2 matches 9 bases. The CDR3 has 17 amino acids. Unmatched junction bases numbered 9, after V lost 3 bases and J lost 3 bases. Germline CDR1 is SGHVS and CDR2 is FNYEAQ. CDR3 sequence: CASSFRSSGRLYNEQFF. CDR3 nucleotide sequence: TGTGCCAGCAGCTTTAGGAGTAGCGGGAGACTCTACAATGAGCAGTTCTTC.

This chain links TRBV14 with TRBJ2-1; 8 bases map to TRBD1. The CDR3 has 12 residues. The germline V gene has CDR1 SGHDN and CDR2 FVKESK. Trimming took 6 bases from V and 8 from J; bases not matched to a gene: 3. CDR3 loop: CASRAGGDEQFF. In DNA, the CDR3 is TGTGCCAGCAGGGCAGGGGGCGATGAGCAGTTCTTC.

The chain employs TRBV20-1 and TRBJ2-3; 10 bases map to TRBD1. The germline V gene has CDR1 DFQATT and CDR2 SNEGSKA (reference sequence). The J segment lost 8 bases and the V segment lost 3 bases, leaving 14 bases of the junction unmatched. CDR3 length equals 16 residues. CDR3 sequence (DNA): TGCAGTGCTAGTATCTTAACCGGGACAGGGGTTGGTACGCAGTATTTT. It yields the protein CSASILTGTGVGTQYF.

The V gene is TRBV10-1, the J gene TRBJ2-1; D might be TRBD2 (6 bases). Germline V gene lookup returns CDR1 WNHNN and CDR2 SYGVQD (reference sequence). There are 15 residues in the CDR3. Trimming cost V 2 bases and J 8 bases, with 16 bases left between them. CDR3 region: CASSEGTRLVDEQFF. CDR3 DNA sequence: TGCGCCAGCAGTGAGGGGACTCGCCTGGTGGATGAGCAGTTCTTC.

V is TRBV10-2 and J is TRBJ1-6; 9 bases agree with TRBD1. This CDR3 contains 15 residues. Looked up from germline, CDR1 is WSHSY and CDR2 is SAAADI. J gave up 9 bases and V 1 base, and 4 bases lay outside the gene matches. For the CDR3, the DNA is TGCGCCAGCAGTGAGTACGGGACAGGGAGTTCACCCCTCCACTTT. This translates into CASSEYGTGSSPLHF.

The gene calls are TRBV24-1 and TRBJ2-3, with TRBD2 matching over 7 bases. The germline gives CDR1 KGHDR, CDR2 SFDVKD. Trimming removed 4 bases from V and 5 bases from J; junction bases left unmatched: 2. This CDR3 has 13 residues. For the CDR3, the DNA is TGTGCCACCAGTGAATCTAGCGGAGATACGCAGTATTTT. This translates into CATSESSGDTQYF.

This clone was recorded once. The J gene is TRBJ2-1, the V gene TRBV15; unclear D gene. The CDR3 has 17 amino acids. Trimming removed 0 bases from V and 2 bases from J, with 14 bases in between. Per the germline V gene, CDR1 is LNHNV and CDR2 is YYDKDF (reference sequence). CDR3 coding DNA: TGTGCCACCAGCAGAGAAAGCGACGGCGGCCCCTACAATGAGCAGTTCTTC. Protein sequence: CATSRESDGGPYNEQFF.

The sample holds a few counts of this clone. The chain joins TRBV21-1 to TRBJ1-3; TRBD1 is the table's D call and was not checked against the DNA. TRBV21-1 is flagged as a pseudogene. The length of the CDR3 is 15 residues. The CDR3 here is CASSIIRGSGNTIYF. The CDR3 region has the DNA TGTGCCAGCAGCATCATAAGGGGTTCTGGAAACACCATATATTTT.

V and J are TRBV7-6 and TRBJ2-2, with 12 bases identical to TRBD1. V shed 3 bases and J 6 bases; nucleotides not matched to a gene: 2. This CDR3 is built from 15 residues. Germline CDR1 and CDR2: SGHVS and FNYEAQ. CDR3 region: CASSFGTGGPGELFF. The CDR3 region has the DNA TGTGCCAGCAGCTTTGGGACAGGGGGCCCCGGGGAGCTGTTTTTT.

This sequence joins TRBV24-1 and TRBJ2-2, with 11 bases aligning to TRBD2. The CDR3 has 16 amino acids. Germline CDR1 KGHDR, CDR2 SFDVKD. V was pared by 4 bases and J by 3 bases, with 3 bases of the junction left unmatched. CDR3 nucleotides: TGTGCCACCAGTGACCCGGGACTAGCGGACACCGGGGAGCTGTTTTTT. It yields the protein CATSDPGLADTGELFF.

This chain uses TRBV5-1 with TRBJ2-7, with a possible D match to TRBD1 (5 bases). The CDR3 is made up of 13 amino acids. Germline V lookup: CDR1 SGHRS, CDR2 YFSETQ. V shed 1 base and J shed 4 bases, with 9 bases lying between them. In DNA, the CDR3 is TGCGCCAGCAGCTTGAATAAGGGGTACGAGCAGTACTTC. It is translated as CASSLNKGYEQYF. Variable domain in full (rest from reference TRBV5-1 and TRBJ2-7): KAGVTQTPRYLIKTRGQQVTLSCSPISGHRSVSWYQQTPGQGLQFLFEYFSETQRNKGNFPGRFSGRQFSNSRSEMNVSTLELGDSALYLCASSLNKGYEQYFGPGTRLTVT.

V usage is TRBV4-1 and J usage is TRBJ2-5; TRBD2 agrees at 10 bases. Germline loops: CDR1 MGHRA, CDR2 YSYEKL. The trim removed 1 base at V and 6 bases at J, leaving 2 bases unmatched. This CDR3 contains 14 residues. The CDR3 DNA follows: TGCGCCAGCAGCCAAGCGGGACTAGCGCAGACCCAGTACTTC. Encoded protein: CASSQAGLAQTQYF.

The DNA for the CDR3 is TGTGCCAGCAGTCCGGACAGGGGCGGCTACGAGCAGTACTTC. This sequence encodes CASSPDRGGYEQYF. The chain links TRBV2 to TRBJ2-7; 9 bases are shared with TRBD1. The V gene's germline CDR1 is SNHLY and CDR2 FYNNEI. The CDR3 covers 14 residues. V dropped 5 bases and J dropped 3; count of bases not matched to a gene: 5.

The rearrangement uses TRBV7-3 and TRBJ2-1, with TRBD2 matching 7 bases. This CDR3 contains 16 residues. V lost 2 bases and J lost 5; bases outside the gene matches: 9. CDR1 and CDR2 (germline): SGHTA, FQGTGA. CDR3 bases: TGTGCCAGCAGCTTATCAGCGGGGATCACCGACAATGAGCAGTTCTTC. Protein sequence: CASSLSAGITDNEQFF.

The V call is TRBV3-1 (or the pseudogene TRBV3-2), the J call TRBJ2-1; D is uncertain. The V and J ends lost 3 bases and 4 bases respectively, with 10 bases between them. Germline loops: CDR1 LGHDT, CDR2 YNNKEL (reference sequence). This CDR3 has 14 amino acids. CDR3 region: CASSQAGTYNEQFF. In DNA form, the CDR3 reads TGTGCCAGCAGCCAGGCAGGCACGTACAATGAGCAGTTCTTC.